Below, 27 T cell receptor beta chains from the same sample are listed, as sequenced in a study of T cell responses to AZD1222 COVID-19 vaccine. Sequencing used immunoSEQ multiplex PCR; TCRdb keeps in-frame clones, though not all of them. The data hold under 150,000 clones, with roughly nine tenths observed a single time. Material: peripheral blood, obtained 28 days after the second AZD1222 dose. The receptor set was obtained from an adult who received the AZD1222 COVID-19 vaccine.

The CDR3: CASSRQRSLNQPQHF. The CDR3 DNA is TGTGCCAGTAGCCGTCAGCGGTCTCTCAATCAGCCCCAGCATTTT. The rearrangement uses TRBV19 and TRBJ1-5; D call uncertain. Germline values: CDR1 LNHDA, CDR2 SQIVND (reference sequence). There are 15 residues in the CDR3. Trimming removed 6 bases at V and 3 bases at J, with 15 bases between.

The chain recombines TRBV13 with TRBJ2-7; 9 bases align to TRBD2. The ends lost 3 bases at V and 4 bases at J; junction bases unmatched: 13. CDR1 and CDR2 (germline): PRHDT, FYEKMQ (reference sequence). The CDR3 loop spans 17 amino acids. In DNA, the CDR3 is TGTGCCAGCAGCTTTAGTACCGTGGCGGGAGGGGCTTACGAGCAGTACTTC. This translates into CASSFSTVAGGAYEQYF.

Only one count was recorded for this clone. The chain is built from TRBV30 and TRBJ1-1; a weak D match, TRBD1 (6 bases). This CDR3 is 13 amino acids long. Germline values: CDR1 GTSNPN, CDR2 SVGIG (reference sequence). V was shortened by 4 bases and J by 2 bases, with 11 bases between the two germline ends. The CDR3 loop reads CAWIIRGNTEAFF. The CDR3 DNA is TGTGCCTGGATTATCAGGGGCAACACTGAAGCTTTCTTT.

V is TRBV7-2 and J is TRBJ2-5, with D unresolved. The CDR3 totals 12 residues. Germline CDR1 reads SGHTA; CDR2 reads FQGNSA. V shed 3 bases and J shed 4 bases, with 6 bases lying between them. This CDR3 reads CASSLSGETQYF. The CDR3 DNA follows: TGTGCCAGCAGCTTGTCCGGAGAGACCCAGTACTTC.

CDR3 sequence reads: CASSDANQGGGAFF. The CDR3 bases are TGCGCCAGCAGCGATGCCAACCAGGGAGGGGGGGCTTTCTTT. The chain has TRBV5-1 and TRBJ1-1, with D tentatively TRBD1 (6 bases). The CDR3 sequence is 14 residues long. From germline, CDR1 is SGHRS and CDR2 YFSETQ. V was clipped by 4 bases and J by 11 bases, with 21 bases between them.

The chain is built from TRBV6-2 or TRBV6-3 and TRBJ2-2; 12 bases align to TRBD2. V was pared by 4 bases and J by 4 bases, with 7 bases of the junction left unmatched. Germline loops: CDR1 MNHEY, CDR2 SVGEGT. This CDR3 has 17 residues. As DNA, the CDR3 is TGTGCCAGCAGTTTCCTAGCGGGAGGGCCCCCCACCGGGGAGCTGTTTTTT. It translates to CASSFLAGGPPTGELFF.

V usage is TRBV11-2 and J usage is TRBJ1-6, with 9 bases fitting TRBD1. The CDR3 is 17 amino acids. Germline-derived CDR1 and CDR2 are SGHAT and FQNNGV. V lost 0 bases, J lost 7 bases, and 7 bases stayed unmatched. The CDR3 coding sequence is TGTGCCAGCAGCTTAGACCTCGGGACAGGGCGCAATTCACCCCTCCACTTT. Residues: CASSLDLGTGRNSPLHF. Based on the CDR3 plus reference TRBV11-2 and TRBJ1-6, the full variable domain is EAGVAQSPRYKIIEKRQSVAFWCNPISGHATLYWYQQILGQGPKLLIQFQNNGVVDDSQLPKDRFSAERLKGVDSTLKIQPAKLEDSAVYLCASSLDLGTGRNSPLHFGNGTRLTVT.

V is TRBV12-2 and J is TRBJ1-2; the table's D call TRBD1 went unverified against the DNA. TRBV12-2 counts as a pseudogene. The CDR3 spans 16 residues. The CDR3 DNA reads TGTGCAAGTCGCCGATTTAGGACAGGAGGTAACTATGGCTACACCTTC. Translated, it gives CASRRFRTGGNYGYTF.

The V gene is TRBV4-1, the J gene TRBJ1-5; D is uncertain. Germline values: CDR1 MGHRA, CDR2 YSYEKL. Trimming shortened V by 0 bases and J by 6 bases, and 6 bases separated the two germline ends. CDR3 length equals 13 residues. This chain's CDR3 is CASSQELSQPQHF. The CDR3 nucleotides are TGCGCCAGCAGCCAAGAACTTTCTCAGCCCCAGCATTTT.

This chain joins TRBV10-3 and TRBJ1-1; D ambiguous. Trimming removed 7 bases from V and 1 base from J, with 10 bases in between. Germline V lookup: CDR1 ENHRY, CDR2 SYGVKD. The CDR3 is made up of 13 amino acids. Written as DNA, the CDR3 is TGTGCCATCACCGAGGAGGGGAACACTGAAGCTTTCTTT. Protein product: CAITEEGNTEAFF.

The chain uses TRBV3-1 (or the pseudogene TRBV3-2) and TRBJ1-1; D ambiguous. The CDR3 has 11 amino acids. CDR1 LGHDT and CDR2 YNNKEL come from the germline V gene (reference sequence). Trimming cost V 4 bases and J 7 bases, with 7 bases left between them. CDR3 sequence: CASSRSYEAFF. CDR3 in DNA: TGTGCCAGCAGCCGCAGCTATGAAGCTTTCTTT.

Only a few counts were recorded for this clone. The chain has TRBV30 and TRBJ1-2, with D hard to call. This CDR3 has 15 residues. V lost 2 bases to trimming and J lost 7 bases, with 20 bases between them. Looked up from germline, CDR1 is GTSNPN and CDR2 is SVGIG (reference sequence). Written as DNA, the CDR3 is TGTGCCTGGAGTTCCCTGGCGCTCGAATTTCTTGGCTACACCTTC. Translating it yields CAWSSLALEFLGYTF. The whole variable domain, filled in from reference TRBV30 and TRBJ1-2, reads SQTIHQWPATLVQPVGSPLSLECTVEGTSNPNLYWYRQAAGRGLQLLFYSVGIGQISSEVPQNLSASRPQDRQFILSSKKLLLSDSGFYLCAWSSLALEFLGYTFGSGTRLTVV.

The rearrangement joins TRBV5-1 to TRBJ1-6, with D perhaps TRBD1 (5 bases). Germline V CDR1 and CDR2: SGHRS, YFSETQ. V was shortened by 0 bases and J by 9 bases, with 7 bases between the two germline ends. CDR3 length: 13 residues. The chain's CDR3 is CASSLDRPSPLHF. The CDR3 DNA reads as TGCGCCAGCAGCTTGGACAGGCCTTCACCCCTCCACTTT. Using reference TRBV5-1 and TRBJ1-6 for the parts outside the CDR3, the full variable domain is KAGVTQTPRYLIKTRGQQVTLSCSPISGHRSVSWYQQTPGQGLQFLFEYFSETQRNKGNFPGRFSGRQFSNSRSEMNVSTLELGDSALYLCASSLDRPSPLHFGNGTRLTVT.

J is TRBJ2-1 and V is TRBV9; no reliable D call. The CDR3 extends over 15 amino acids. Trimming took 0 bases from V and 1 from J, leaving 8 bases between them. Germline V CDR1 and CDR2: SGDLS, YYNGEE. The CDR3 region is CASSVGLVSYNEQFF. In DNA form, the CDR3 reads TGTGCCAGCAGCGTAGGCCTAGTTTCCTACAATGAGCAGTTCTTC.

V is TRBV7-2 and J is TRBJ1-6; D is possibly TRBD1 (6 bases). The CDR3 loop spans 14 amino acids. Per the germline V gene, CDR1 is SGHTA and CDR2 is FQGNSA. Trimming removed 6 bases from V and 7 bases from J, with 13 bases in between. The CDR3 loop is CASRAAGENSPLHF. CDR3 nucleotide sequence: TGTGCCAGCAGGGCGGCAGGGGAGAATTCACCCCTCCACTTT.

The chain has TRBV18 and TRBJ1-4; 10 positions match TRBD1. J gave up 2 bases and V 6 bases, and 18 bases lay outside the gene matches. This CDR3 is built from 20 residues. Germline V gene sequence: CDR1 KGHSH, CDR2 LQKENI. The CDR3 is CASSLLPPGQGTSTNEKLFF. CDR3 in DNA: TGTGCCAGCTCGCTACTACCCCCGGGACAGGGGACATCTACTAATGAAAAACTGTTTTTT.

J is TRBJ2-7 and V is TRBV2; the D call may be TRBD1 or TRBD2 (5 bases each). The CDR3 is 14 amino acids. The germline V and J ends were trimmed by 6 bases and 1 base, with 13 bases remaining between them. Per germline, CDR1 SNHLY and CDR2 FYNNEI. CDR3 amino acids: CASSAGTQSYEQYF. Written as DNA, the CDR3 is TGTGCCAGCAGCGCCGGGACGCAATCCTACGAGCAGTACTTC. Complete variable domain (other parts from reference TRBV2 and TRBJ2-7): EPEVTQTPSHQVTQMGQEVILRCVPISNHLYFYWYRQILGQKVEFLVSFYNNEISEKSEIFDDQFSVERPDGSNFTLKIRSTKLEDSAMYFCASSAGTQSYEQYFGPGTRLTVT.

This clone has a single count. The rearrangement links TRBV28 to TRBJ1-2; no clear D. In germline, CDR1 is MDHEN, CDR2 SYDVKM. V was shortened by 2 bases and J by 2 bases, with 18 bases between the two germline ends. This CDR3 has 17 residues. Written as DNA, the CDR3 is TGTGCCAGCAGTTTAATCCCCCGACATCGCTCAAACTATGGCTACACCTTC. Translated: CASSLIPRHRSNYGYTF.

The J gene is TRBJ2-7, the V gene TRBV4-3; either TRBD1 or TRBD2 may supply D (6 bases each). CDR3 length equals 15 residues. With 0 bases removed from V and 4 bases from J, the gap between germline ends came to 13 bases. CDR1 LGHNA and CDR2 YSLEER come from the germline V gene. CDR3 region: CASSQDGTSGYEQYF. The CDR3 region has the DNA TGCGCCAGCAGCCAAGACGGGACAAGCGGGTACGAGCAGTACTTC.

The rearrangement links TRBV4-3 to TRBJ1-3; tentatively, D is TRBD1 (6 bases). This CDR3 is built from 15 residues. Germline-derived CDR1 and CDR2 are LGHNA and YSLEER. V was clipped by 5 bases and J by 0 bases, with 11 bases between them. The chain's CDR3 is CASSAQGNSGNTIYF. DNA of the CDR3: TGCGCCAGCAGCGCCCAGGGGAACTCTGGAAACACCATATATTTT.

This chain uses TRBV9 with TRBJ2-5; weak D call: TRBD2 (6 bases). Germline CDR1 reads SGDLS; CDR2 reads YYNGEE. Trimming shortened V by 6 bases and J by 1 base, and 10 bases separated the two germline ends. The CDR3 runs to 13 residues. The CDR3 loop reads CASNPGGQETQYF. CDR3 coding DNA: TGTGCCAGCAACCCCGGGGGCCAAGAGACCCAGTACTTC. Looking up the rest from reference TRBV9 and TRBJ2-5 gives the full variable domain: DSGVTQTPKHLITATGQRVTLRCSPRSGDLSVYWYQQSLDQGLQFLIQYYNGEERAKGNILERFSAQQFPDLHSELNLSSLELGDSALYFCASNPGGQETQYFGPGTRLLVL.

This clone was counted between two and nine times. This chain uses TRBV5-6 with TRBJ2-3; TRBD2 matches at 9 bases. J gave up 4 bases and V 2 bases, and 8 bases lay outside the gene matches. This CDR3 is 16 amino acids long. CDR1 is SGHDT, CDR2 YYEEEE, per germline. CDR3: CASSLIPAGGSDTQYF. The CDR3 bases are TGTGCCAGCAGCTTAATCCCAGCGGGGGGATCAGATACGCAGTATTTT.

This chain connects TRBV6-5 to TRBJ2-7; 11 bases align to TRBD2. Germline CDR1 and CDR2: MNHEY and SVGAGI. The junction had 9 bases not matched to a gene; V was cut back by 5 bases and J by 6 bases. The CDR3 runs to 15 residues. The CDR3 nucleotides are TGTGCCAGCAGTCATACTAGCGGGGGAATCTCCGAGCAGTACGTC. The encoded protein is CASSHTSGGISEQYV.

Worth noting for this clone: Compared with germline, one end of the junction differs, possibly owing to a read error. The chain combines TRBV28 with TRBJ1-2, with D perhaps matching TRBD1 (6 bases). Germline CDR1 and CDR2: MDHEN and SYDVKM. This CDR3 comprises 11 residues. CDR3 nucleotide sequence: TGTGCCAGCAGTTCTACGACAGGCAGAGTCTTC. This codes for CASSSTTGRVF.

The chain has TRBV5-6 and TRBJ1-1; D remains unclear. The V end lost 0 bases, the J end lost 4 bases, and 16 bases lay between the germline ends. Looked up from germline, CDR1 is SGHDT and CDR2 is YYEEEE. The CDR3 extends over 16 amino acids. CDR3 coding DNA: TGTGCCAGCAGCTTGGTGGGAGACTACTGGATCACTGAAGCTTTCTTT. It specifies CASSLVGDYWITEAFF.

The V and J genes are TRBV30 and TRBJ2-3, with D perhaps TRBD2 (7 bases). Trimming removed 0 bases from V and 8 bases from J, with 9 bases in between. The CDR3 length is 12 residues. CDR1 GTSNPN and CDR2 SVGIG come from the germline V gene (reference sequence). The CDR3, as DNA: TGTGCCTGGAGTGTAAGGGGGGGTACGCAGTATTTT. It translates to CAWSVRGGTQYF.

The chain employs TRBV5-4 and TRBJ1-1; the D gene is possibly TRBD1 (5 bases). The CDR3 is 12 amino acids. The V gene lost 3 bases and the J gene lost 5 bases, with 8 bases spanning the gap. Germline V gene sequence: CDR1 SGHNT, CDR2 YYREEE (reference sequence). The CDR3 sequence is CASSSQGTEAFF. The CDR3, as DNA: TGTGCCAGCAGCTCTCAGGGTACTGAAGCTTTCTTT.